This passage covers 19 T cell receptor beta chains from one sample sequenced in a study of beta chain features in type 1 diabetes. Antigen specificity for these receptors is unknown. Broader study findings: The study found moderately but significantly shorter TCRB CDR3s in all four CD4+ subsets of Type 1 diabetes patients.

All of the isolated RNA was reverse transcribed, so expressed TCRB transcripts were sequenced. Assay: immunoSEQ multiplex PCR; the TCRdb copy retains only in-frame clones and omits some. The data contain roughly 700,000 clones, 13% of them singletons. Sequencing used naive CD4+ T cells from blood. The source of these receptors is a man between 18 and 35 years old with type 1 diabetes.

Only a few counts were recorded for this clone. V is TRBV7-6 and J is TRBJ1-4; weak D call: TRBD1 (6 bases). With 4 bases removed from V and 10 bases from J, the gap between germline ends came to 22 bases. This CDR3 contains 16 residues. Germline assignment: CDR1 SGHVS and CDR2 FNYEAQ. The CDR3 sequence is CASSSGAPQGAGKLFF. The CDR3 DNA follows: TGTGCCAGCAGCTCCGGAGCGCCACAGGGAGCGGGAAAACTGTTTTTT.

Only a few counts were recorded for this clone. This chain uses TRBV28 with TRBJ1-6; 10 nucleotides agree with TRBD1. CDR1 is MDHEN, CDR2 SYDVKM, per germline. V was pared by 6 bases and J by 6 bases, with 5 bases of the junction left unmatched. The CDR3 runs to 15 residues. Written as DNA, the CDR3 is TGTGCCAGCAGATTCCGGGACAGGGGTAATTCACCCCTCCACTTT. It translates to CASRFRDRGNSPLHF.

This chain connects TRBV29-1 to TRBJ2-2; D is perhaps TRBD1 or TRBD2 (5 bases each). Germline V gene data show CDR1 as SQVTM and CDR2 as ANQGSEA. Between the trimmed V and J ends, which lost 4 bases and 2 bases, there was a span of 14 bases. The CDR3 runs to 15 residues. CDR3 bases: TGCAGCGTTGGGGGCACAAGCGGTAACACCGGGGAGCTGTTTTTT. Translating it yields CSVGGTSGNTGELFF.

This clone was seen a few times. This rearrangement joins TRBV2 to TRBJ2-3; D remains ambiguous. The CDR3 has 13 residues. CDR1 and CDR2 (germline): SNHLY, FYNNEI. V was trimmed by 7 bases and J by 1 base, leaving 9 bases between them. Here the CDR3 DNA reads TGTGCCAGCATCCCCCCAGGCACAGATACGCAGTATTTT. Protein product: CASIPPGTDTQYF.

About this clone: This specimen includes other DNA sequences encoding the same CDR3. The chain carries TRBV6-1 and TRBJ1-5; D is unclear. This CDR3 spans 12 amino acids. From germline, CDR1 is MNHNS and CDR2 SASEGT. The ends were cut back, 4 bases at V and 3 bases at J, with 4 bases in the middle. Here the CDR3 DNA reads TGTGCCAGCAGTGCCCTCAATCAGCCCCAGCATTTT. Protein sequence: CASSALNQPQHF.

This rearrangement joins TRBV28 to TRBJ2-7; D possibly corresponds to TRBD1 (6 bases). The CDR3 consists of 13 residues. V lost 9 bases and J lost 3, with 15 bases in between. Germline loops: CDR1 MDHEN, CDR2 SYDVKM. The CDR3 here is CASITGSSYEQYF. CDR3 DNA: TGTGCCAGTATTACAGGGAGTAGCTACGAGCAGTACTTC.

This clone was observed a few times. The rearrangement uses TRBV30 and TRBJ2-2; D not certain. The CDR3 loop spans 13 amino acids. Germline V gene data show CDR1 as GTSNPN and CDR2 as SVGIG (reference sequence). The V gene lost 2 bases and the J gene lost 5 bases, with 9 bases spanning the gap. The CDR3 bases are TGTGCCTGGAGTAAAACTTTAACCGGGGAGCTGTTTTTT. The encoded protein is CAWSKTLTGELFF.

This clone was seen more than once but under ten times. The V call is TRBV18, the J call TRBJ2-3; D might be TRBD2 (5 bases). Germline CDR1 is KGHSH and CDR2 is LQKENI. Trimming removed 6 bases at V and 7 bases at J, with 23 bases between. The CDR3 consists of 16 residues. The CDR3, as DNA: TGTGCCAGCTCCCCCCCCTCGCGGGCCTTGGTTAATACGCAGTATTTT. It encodes CASSPPSRALVNTQYF.

V and J are TRBV7-9 and TRBJ2-7; 9 nucleotides match TRBD1. The germline CDR1 and CDR2 sequences are SEHNR and FQNEAQ (reference sequence). The V segment lost 5 bases and the J segment 0 bases; nucleotides outside the gene matches: 11. The length of the CDR3 is 17 residues. The CDR3 region has the DNA TGTGCCAGCAGCCCCAGGACAGGGGAGTCGGTCTCCTACGAGCAGTACTTC. Translating it yields CASSPRTGESVSYEQYF.

The rearrangement uses TRBV6-1 and TRBJ2-3, with D uncertain. This CDR3 contains 11 residues. V was clipped by 10 bases and J by 4 bases, with 9 bases between them. Germline CDR1 is MNHNS and CDR2 is SASEGT. The CDR3 region has the DNA TGTGCCAACTCGGGTGCAGATACGCAGTATTTT. It yields the protein CANSGADTQYF.

This clone was detected a few times. This chain links TRBV5-6 with TRBJ1-3; D not resolved. Between the trimmed V and J ends, which lost 6 bases and 0 bases, there was a span of 13 bases. This CDR3 has 15 amino acids. From germline, CDR1 is SGHDT and CDR2 YYEEEE. For the CDR3, the DNA is TGTGCCAGCACCCCCCAGCGAACCTCTGGAAACACCATATATTTT. It encodes CASTPQRTSGNTIYF.

V usage is TRBV30 and J usage is TRBJ2-2; the D gene is possibly TRBD1 (5 bases). Trimming cost V 5 bases and J 7 bases, with 11 bases left between them. Germline values: CDR1 GTSNPN, CDR2 SVGIG (reference sequence). The CDR3 is 12 residues long. DNA for the CDR3: TGTGCCTGGCTGGTGGGGCTCGGGGAGCTGTTTTTT. It yields the protein CAWLVGLGELFF. Filled out from reference TRBV30 and TRBJ2-2, the complete variable domain reads SQTIHQWPATLVQPVGSPLSLECTVEGTSNPNLYWYRQAAGRGLQLLFYSVGIGQISSEVPQNLSASRPQDRQFILSSKKLLLSDSGFYLCAWLVGLGELFFGEGSRLTVL.

V and J are TRBV5-1 and TRBJ2-3; 8 bases are a match to TRBD1. The length of the CDR3 is 14 residues. The germline CDR1 and CDR2 sequences are SGHRS and YFSETQ. V lost 6 bases to trimming and J lost 2 bases; unmatched junction nucleotides: 5. The CDR3 protein is CASTLQGDTDTQYF. DNA of the CDR3: TGCGCCAGCACCTTACAGGGGGACACAGATACGCAGTATTTT.

The chain is built from TRBV6-5 and TRBJ1-1, with D maybe TRBD1 (5 bases). The CDR3 sequence is 12 residues long. CDR1 is MNHEY, CDR2 SVGAGI, per germline. V was pared by 6 bases and J by 7 bases, with 12 bases between. The CDR3 region has the DNA TGTGCCAGCAGCAACCAGGGCATTGAAGCTTTCTTT. This gives the protein CASSNQGIEAFF.

This clone turned up a few times. This sample includes further DNA sequences coding for the same CDR3. The chain uses TRBV2 and TRBJ1-1; D is uncertain. This CDR3 comprises 11 residues. The germline V gene has CDR1 SNHLY and CDR2 FYNNEI. The V gene lost 6 bases and the J gene lost 1 base, with 3 bases spanning the gap. The CDR3 spells CASSQNTEAFF. CDR3 DNA: TGTGCCAGCAGCCAGAACACTGAAGCTTTCTTT.

This clone was observed a few times. The V gene is TRBV7-9, the J gene TRBJ1-5; D is uncertain. The CDR3 loop spans 15 amino acids. V was trimmed by 5 bases and J by 0 bases, leaving 11 bases between them. Germline V gene data show CDR1 as SEHNR and CDR2 as FQNEAQ (reference sequence). The chain's CDR3 is CASSLSGDSNQPQHF. The CDR3 DNA follows: TGTGCCAGCAGCCTGAGTGGAGATAGCAATCAGCCCCAGCATTTT.

CDR3 DNA: TGTGCCAGCAGCTTAGCTAGCGGGGGCCCCTGGGCCGGGGAGCTGTTTTTT. This sequence encodes CASSLASGGPWAGELFF. The rearrangement links TRBV11-2 to TRBJ2-2; TRBD2 aligns across 10 bases. The CDR3 spans 17 residues. The germline CDR1 and CDR2 sequences are SGHAT and FQNNGV. With 1 base clipped from V and 6 bases from J, the junction kept 8 bases outside the gene matches.

The chain combines TRBV18 with TRBJ2-1; no firm D call. V was shortened by 3 bases and J by 8 bases, with 17 bases between the two germline ends. Germline CDR1 and CDR2: KGHSH and LQKENI. The CDR3 spans 15 residues. CDR3 coding DNA: TGTGCCAGCTCACCCCCACAATTTCTCGGCCATGAGCAGTTCTTC. It encodes CASSPPQFLGHEQFF.

This sequence joins TRBV5-1 and TRBJ2-2; TRBD1 matches 7 bases. The CDR3 totals 16 residues. J was trimmed by 4 bases and V by 3 bases; bases with no gene match: 9. Germline-derived CDR1 and CDR2 are SGHRS and YFSETQ. CDR3 DNA sequence: TGCGCCAGCAGCTCAGGACAGGCCCTTGGCACCGGGGAGCTGTTTTTT. It specifies CASSSGQALGTGELFF.